The T cell receptor (beta chain) under discussion was sequenced for a study of cytomegalovirus exposure and HLA in healthy donors. This clone occurred once. What it binds is unknown. Donors sampled were nominally healthy, though unrecorded immune exposures were likely. 60 Vbeta and 13 Jbeta primers were used in PCR. TCRdb keeps only in-frame clones here, not all; method: immunoSEQ multiplex PCR. The sample has approximately 170,000 clones; around 80% are singletons. Study-wide points: It was reported that TCR beta sequences correctly inferred the HLA-A and HLA-B alleles for most subjects. In a later analysis, TCR beta V- and J-gene trimming showed a link to a missense DCLRE1C variant.

From germline, CDR1 is KGHSH and CDR2 LQKENI. The CDR3 runs 17 residues. V was cut by 2 bases and J by 4 bases, with 20 bases left in between. The chain employs TRBV18 and TRBJ1-2; tentative D call: TRBD1 (6 bases). Sequencing input: PBMCs. The sequence was collected from a woman in her late teens or twenties in good health and CMV-seronegative. This CDR3 reads CASSPVGRGSAAYGYTF. The DNA for the CDR3 is TGTGCCAGCTCACCAGTTGGCAGGGGCTCCGCGGCCTATGGCTACACCTTC.